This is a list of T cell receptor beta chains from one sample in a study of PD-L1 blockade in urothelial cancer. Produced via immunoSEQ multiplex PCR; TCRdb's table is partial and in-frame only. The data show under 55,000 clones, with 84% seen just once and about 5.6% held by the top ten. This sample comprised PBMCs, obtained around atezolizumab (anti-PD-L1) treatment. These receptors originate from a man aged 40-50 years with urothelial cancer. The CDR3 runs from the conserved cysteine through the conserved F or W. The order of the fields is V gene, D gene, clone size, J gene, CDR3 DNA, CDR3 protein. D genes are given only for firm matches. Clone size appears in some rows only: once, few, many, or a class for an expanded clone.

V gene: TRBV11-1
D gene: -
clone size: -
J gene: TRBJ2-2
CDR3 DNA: TGTGCCAGCAGCTTAGTTAGCGGACCCGGGGAGCTGTTTTTT
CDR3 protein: CASSLVSGPGELFF

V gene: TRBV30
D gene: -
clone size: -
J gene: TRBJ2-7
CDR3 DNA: TGTGCCTGGAGTCTGGGACAATCCTACGAGCAGTACTTC
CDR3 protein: CAWSLGQSYEQYF

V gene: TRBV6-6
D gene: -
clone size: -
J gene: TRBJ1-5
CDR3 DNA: TGTGCCAGCAGTAACCGGGGAACCGATCAGCCCCAGCATTTT
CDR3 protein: CASSNRGTDQPQHF

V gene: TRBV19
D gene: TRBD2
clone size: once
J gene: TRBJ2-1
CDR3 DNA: TGTGCCAATTCCGCACCGGGTAGCGGGAGGGCCACCCCGTACTACAATGAGCAGTTCTTC
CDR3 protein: CANSAPGSGRATPYYNEQFF

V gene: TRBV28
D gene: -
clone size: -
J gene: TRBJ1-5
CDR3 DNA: TGTGCCAGCAGTTTAACCTACTACACGTATAGCAATCAGCCCCAGCATTTT
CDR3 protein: CASSLTYYTYSNQPQHF

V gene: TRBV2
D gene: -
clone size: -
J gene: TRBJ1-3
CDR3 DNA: TGTGCCAGCAGTGAAACCGGGGTGGGCTCTGGAAACACCATATATTTT
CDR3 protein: CASSETGVGSGNTIYF

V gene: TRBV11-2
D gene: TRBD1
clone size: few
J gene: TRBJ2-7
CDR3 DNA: TGTGCCAGCAGCTTGCAGGGGGCGCGTGTCTACGAGCAGTACTTC
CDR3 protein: CASSLQGARVYEQYF

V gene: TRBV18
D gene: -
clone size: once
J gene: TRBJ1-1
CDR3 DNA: TGTGCCAGCTCACCACCAGAGACAGGAACTGAAGCTTTCTTT
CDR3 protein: CASSPPETGTEAFF

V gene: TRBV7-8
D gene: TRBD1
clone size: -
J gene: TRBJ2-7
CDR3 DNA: TGTGCCAGCAGGGGCAGGGGGCCCGAGCAGTACTTC
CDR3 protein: CASRGRGPEQYF

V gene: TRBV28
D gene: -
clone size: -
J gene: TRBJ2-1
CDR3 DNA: TGTGCCAGCAGTTCCCGAGGAGGAGGGGTCTTC
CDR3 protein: CASSSRGGGVF

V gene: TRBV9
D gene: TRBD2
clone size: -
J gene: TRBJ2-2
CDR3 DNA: TGTGCCAGCAGCACCCGGGAGGACACCGGGGAGCTGTTTTTT
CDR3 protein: CASSTREDTGELFF

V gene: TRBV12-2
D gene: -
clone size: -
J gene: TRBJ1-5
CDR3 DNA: TGTGCAAGTCGCTTTACCCGGGGGACGAATCAGCCCCAGCATTTT
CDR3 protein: CASRFTRGTNQPQHF

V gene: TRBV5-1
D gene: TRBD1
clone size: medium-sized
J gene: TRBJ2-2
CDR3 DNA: TGCGCCAGCAGCTCGGGACAGACGAACACCGGGGAGCTGTTTTTT
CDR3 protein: CASSSGQTNTGELFF

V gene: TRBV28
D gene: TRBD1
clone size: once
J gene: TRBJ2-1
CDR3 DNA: TGTGCCAGCAGGGTGACGGGACAGGCGACGGGTGAGCAGTTCTTC
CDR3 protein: CASRVTGQATGEQFF

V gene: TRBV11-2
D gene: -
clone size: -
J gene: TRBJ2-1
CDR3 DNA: TGTGCCAGCAGCTCTGGACTGCGAGAGCAGTTCTTC
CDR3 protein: CASSSGLREQFF

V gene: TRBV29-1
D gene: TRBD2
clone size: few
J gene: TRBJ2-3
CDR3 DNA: TGCAGCGTTGAAGTTGGGACTAGCGGCACAGATACGCAGTATTTT
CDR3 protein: CSVEVGTSGTDTQYF

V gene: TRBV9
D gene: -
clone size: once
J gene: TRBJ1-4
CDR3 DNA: TGTGCCAGCAGCGTTGAACAGACAAATGAAAAACTGTTTTTT
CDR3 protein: CASSVEQTNEKLFF

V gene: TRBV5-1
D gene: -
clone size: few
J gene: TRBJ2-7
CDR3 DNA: TGCGCCAGCAGCTTGGAGGGGCCGGCGGACGAGCAGTACTTC
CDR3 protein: CASSLEGPADEQYF

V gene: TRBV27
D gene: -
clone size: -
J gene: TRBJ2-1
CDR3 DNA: TGTGCCAGCAGTGCTAACAGGGTGATGAATGAGCAGTTCTTC
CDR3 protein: CASSANRVMNEQFF

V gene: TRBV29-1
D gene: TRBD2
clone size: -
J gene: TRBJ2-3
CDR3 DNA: TGCAGCGTCACCGGGACTAGCGGGAGTACAGATACGCAGTATTTT
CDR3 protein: CSVTGTSGSTDTQYF

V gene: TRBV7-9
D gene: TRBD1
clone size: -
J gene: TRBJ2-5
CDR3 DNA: TGTGCCAGCAGCTTCGGCCAGGGGGCGAAGGAGACCCAGTACTTC
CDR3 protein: CASSFGQGAKETQYF

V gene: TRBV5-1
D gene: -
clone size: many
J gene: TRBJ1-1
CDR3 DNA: TGCGCCAGCAGCTTGGCCGGGGGAACCTGGGGAGCTTTCTTT
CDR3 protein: CASSLAGGTWGAFF

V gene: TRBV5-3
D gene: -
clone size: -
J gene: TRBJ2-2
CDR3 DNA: TGTGCCAGAAGCTTCCCCCGGGGAATGGGAACCGGGGAGCTGTTTTTT
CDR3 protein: CARSFPRGMGTGELFF

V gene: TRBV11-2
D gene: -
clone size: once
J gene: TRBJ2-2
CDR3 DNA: TGTGCCAGCAGCTTAGCCCCAGGGAACACCGGGGAGCTGTTTTTT
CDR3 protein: CASSLAPGNTGELFF

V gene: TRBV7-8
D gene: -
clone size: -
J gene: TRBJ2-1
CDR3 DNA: TGTGCCAGCAGTTCCCCCGGGACTCGTAATGAGCAGTTCTTC
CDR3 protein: CASSSPGTRNEQFF